This entry lists 6 T cell receptor beta chains sequenced from one sample in a study of CXCR3-negative and CXCR3-positive naive CD8 T cells. The libraries of TRB cDNA were constructed through 5' RACE using UMI labels. TCRdb reprocessed the 5' RACE reads; each CDR3 protein has one entry and no DNA is given. The sample table includes about 62,000 distinct CDR3 sequences. The sequenced sample was naive CXCR3- CD8+ T cells from blood. Subset denoted: CD45RO-CCR7+CD27+CD95- naive CD8+ T cells lacking CXCR3 (TNR3-). All receptors come from a human donor in good health. Some clones in this sample may be carry-over from other donors' samples.

This chain uses TRBV12-3 or TRBV12-4 with TRBJ2-5; there is no DNA to check the TCRdb D call of TRBD2. CDR3 length equals 16 residues. The CDR3 region is CASSPRTSGSQETQYF.

The chain couples TRBV28 to TRBJ1-1; absent DNA, TCRdb's TRBD1 call cannot be checked. CDR3 size: 17 residues. CDR1 and CDR2 from the germline V gene are MDHEN and SYDVKM. CDR3 amino acids: CASSSSLEQGLWTEAFF.

This sequence joins TRBV7-9 and TRBJ1-5. The CDR3 runs to 17 residues. Germline CDR1 is SEHNR and CDR2 is FQNEAQ (reference sequence). CDR3: CASSPQDADLGGQPQHF.

This chain links TRBV7-9 with TRBJ2-2; absent DNA, TCRdb's TRBD2 call cannot be checked. The germline V gene encodes CDR1 SEHNR and CDR2 FQNEAQ (reference sequence). CDR3 length equals 16 residues. This CDR3 is CASSLFLAGNTRELFF.

This chain uses TRBV28 with TRBJ2-2; TCRdb proposes TRBD1, but this gene call is untestable without DNA. From germline, CDR1 is MDHEN and CDR2 SYDVKM. The CDR3 consists of 19 residues. The CDR3 sequence is CASSWPDRGEVTDTGELFF. The whole variable domain, filled in from reference TRBV28 and TRBJ2-2, reads DVKVTQSSRYLVKRTGEKVFLECVQDMDHENMFWYRQDPGLGLRLIYFSYDVKMKEKGDIPEGYSVSREKKERFSLILESASTNQTSMYLCASSWPDRGEVTDTGELFFGEGSRLTVL.

The chain has TRBV3-1 and TRBJ2-5; lacking DNA, the TRBD1 call made by TCRdb goes unchecked. The CDR3 extends over 16 amino acids. The germline V gene encodes CDR1 LGHDT and CDR2 YNNKEL (reference sequence). The CDR3 loop reads CASSQSTRGYQETQYF.